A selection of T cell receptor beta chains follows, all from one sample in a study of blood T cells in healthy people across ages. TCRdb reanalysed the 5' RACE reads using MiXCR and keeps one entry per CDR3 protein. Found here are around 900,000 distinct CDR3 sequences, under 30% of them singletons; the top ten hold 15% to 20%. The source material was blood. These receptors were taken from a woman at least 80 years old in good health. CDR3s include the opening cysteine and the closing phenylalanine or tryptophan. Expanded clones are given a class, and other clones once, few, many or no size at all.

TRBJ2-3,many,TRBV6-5,CASRDSGGSTDTQYF
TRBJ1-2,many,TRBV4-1,CASSQEFGGYTF
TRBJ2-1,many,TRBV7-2,CASINSPGLVVEQFF
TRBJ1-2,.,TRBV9,CAGSPGPAGYTF
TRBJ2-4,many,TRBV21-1,CASSKDRGAIQYF
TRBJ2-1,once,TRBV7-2,CAGSTGLSYNEQFF
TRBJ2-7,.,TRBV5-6,CASSSVLGLAGNSYEQYF
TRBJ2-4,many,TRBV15,CATSRSGTQAKNIQYF
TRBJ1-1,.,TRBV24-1,CATSDRKVNRYFMNTEAFF
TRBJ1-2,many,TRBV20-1,CSARGEVDGYTF
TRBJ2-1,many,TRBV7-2,CASSEEGTSGGAGNEQFF
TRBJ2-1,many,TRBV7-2,CASSQLAGNNNEQFF
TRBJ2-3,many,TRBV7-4,CASSPLIAPDTQYF
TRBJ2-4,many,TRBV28,CASSSPRVAKNIQYF
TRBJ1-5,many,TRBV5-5,CASSPGRGGNQPQHF